This T cell receptor beta chain stems from a study of blood T cell repertoires in COVID-19. This CDR3 spans 16 amino acids. V dropped 4 bases and J dropped 4; count of bases not matched to a gene: 9. CDR1 and CDR2 from the germline V gene are LGHDT and YNNKEL (reference sequence). Data came from immunoSEQ multiplex PCR; TCRdb stores just in-frame clones and leaves some out. The sample holds approximately 230,000 clones, 86% seen once. Source material: PBMCs or T cells enriched from blood (not recorded which). The TCR sequence derives from a man younger than 35 who had recovered from COVID-19. The chain joins TRBV3-1 (or the pseudogene TRBV3-2) to TRBJ1-4, with 7 bases identical to TRBD1. The CDR3 nucleotides are TGTGCCAGCAGCCCCCCGGGACAGCTACTTAATGAAAAACTGTTTTTT. Translation gives CASSPPGQLLNEKLFF.